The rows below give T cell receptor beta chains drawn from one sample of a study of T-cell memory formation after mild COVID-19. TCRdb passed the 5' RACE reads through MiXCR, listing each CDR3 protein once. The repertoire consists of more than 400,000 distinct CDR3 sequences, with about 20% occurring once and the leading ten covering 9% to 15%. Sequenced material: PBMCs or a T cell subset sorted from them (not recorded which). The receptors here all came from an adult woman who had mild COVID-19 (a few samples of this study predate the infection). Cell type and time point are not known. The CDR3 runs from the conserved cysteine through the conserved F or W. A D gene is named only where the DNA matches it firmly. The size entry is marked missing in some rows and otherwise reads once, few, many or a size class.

CASSLVITPTGGSYEQYF,TGTGCCAGCAGTCTAGTAATTACTCCGACAGGGGGCTCCTACGAGCAGTACTTC,TRBJ2-7,many,TRBV7-8,TRBD1
CASSLTPYEQYF,TGTGCCAGCAGCTTAACCCCCTACGAGCAGTACTTC,TRBJ2-7,many,TRBV7-2,.
CASSPRTGSFLETQYF,TGTGCCAGCAGCCCCCGGACAGGGTCCTTTCTAGAGACCCAGTACTTC,TRBJ2-5,few,TRBV7-7,TRBD1
CSVLTPGQQNYNEQFF,TGCAGCGTCCTCACCCCGGGACAGCAAAACTACAATGAGCAGTTCTTC,TRBJ2-1,few,TRBV29-1,TRBD1
CASSRDRTSNTEAFF,TGTGCCAGTAGTAGAGACAGGACCTCGAACACTGAAGCTTTCTTT,TRBJ1-1,few,TRBV19,.
CASSLIGQHSPLHF,TGTGCCAGCAGCCTGATAGGACAGCACTCACCCCTCCACTTT,TRBJ1-6,few,TRBV5-6,.
CASSYLAGHSNEQFF,TGTGCCAGCAGCTACCTAGCGGGACATTCCAATGAGCAGTTCTTC,TRBJ2-1,few,TRBV5-6,TRBD2
CASSQKQGIPLIQAFF,TGTGCCAGCAGCCAGAAACAGGGAATCCCCCTCATTCAAGCTTTCTTT,TRBJ1-1,.,TRBV3-1,.
CASSLGRTGKDTQYF,TGTGCCAGCAGCTTAGGGAGGACAGGGAAGGATACGCAGTATTTT,TRBJ2-3,.,TRBV11-3,TRBD1
CASRTGGGPWNEQYF,TGTGCCAGCCGGACGGGTGGAGGGCCGTGGAACGAGCAGTACTTC,TRBJ2-7,few,TRBV12-3/TRBV12-4,.
CASRTGTGLNYGYTF,TGCGCCAGCAGGACCGGGACAGGGCTTAACTATGGCTACACCTTC,TRBJ1-2,.,TRBV5-1,TRBD1
CSAPTSGSYEQYF,TGCAGTGCTCCGACTAGCGGGAGCTACGAGCAGTACTTC,TRBJ2-7,many,TRBV20-1,TRBD2
CAISEGLTYEQYF,TGTGCCATCAGTGAGGGGCTCACCTACGAGCAGTACTTC,TRBJ2-7,.,TRBV10-3,.
CASSQGDRGQETQYF,TGCGCCAGCAGCCAAGGGGACAGGGGGCAAGAGACCCAGTACTTC,TRBJ2-5,few,TRBV4-1,TRBD1
CASSKSGGIYNEQFF,TGTGCCAGCAGCAAAAGCGGGGGGATCTACAATGAGCAGTTCTTC,TRBJ2-1,.,TRBV7-3,TRBD2
CASSDLGQGVTDTQYF,TGTGCCAGCAGCGACCTCGGACAGGGCGTCACAGATACGCAGTATTTT,TRBJ2-3,.,TRBV9,TRBD1
CASSQLNRVHEQYF,TGTGCCAGCAGCCAACTAAACAGGGTCCACGAGCAGTACTTC,TRBJ2-7,.,TRBV4-2,.
CASSATGGVTEAFF,TGTGCCAGCAGCGCGACAGGGGGCGTCACTGAAGCTTTCTTT,TRBJ1-1,few,TRBV9,TRBD1
CASRYSGTGVAFF,TGTGCCAGCAGATACAGCGGGACAGGGGTTGCTTTCTTT,TRBJ1-1,.,TRBV3-1,TRBD1
CASSAGLAGITGELFF,TGTGCCAGCAGTGCCGGTCTAGCGGGGATCACCGGGGAGCTGTTTTTT,TRBJ2-2,once,TRBV2,TRBD2